This entry concerns a single TCR beta chain. As yet, its antigen is unknown. This could be a read error, since a much larger clone is one nucleotide away. The TCRbeta library incorporated unique molecular identifiers. TCRdb passed the PCR reads through MiXCR, listing each CDR3 protein once. The sample carries under 850,000 distinct CDR3 sequences, roughly 14% recorded once. This sample stems from a study of T-cell reconstitution after alpha-beta-depleted transplantation in children. The study's findings and limits: T-cell counts and diversity at one year following transplant were attributed mainly to newly produced T cells.

This CDR3 has 15 residues. Germline loops: CDR1 SQVTM, CDR2 ANQGSEA. The specimen comprised PBMCs, sampled before TCRalphabeta/CD19-depleted stem cell transplant. This clonotype was obtained from a girl aged 2 to 9 with congenital amegakaryocytic thrombocytopenia, due to receive a stem cell transplant. V and J are TRBV29-1 and TRBJ2-2, with 9 bases aligning to TRBD2. CDR3 nucleotide sequence: TGCAGCGTTGGGCCTAGCGGGGTTAACACCGGGGAGCCGTTTTTT. Encoded protein: CSVGPSGVNTGEPFF.